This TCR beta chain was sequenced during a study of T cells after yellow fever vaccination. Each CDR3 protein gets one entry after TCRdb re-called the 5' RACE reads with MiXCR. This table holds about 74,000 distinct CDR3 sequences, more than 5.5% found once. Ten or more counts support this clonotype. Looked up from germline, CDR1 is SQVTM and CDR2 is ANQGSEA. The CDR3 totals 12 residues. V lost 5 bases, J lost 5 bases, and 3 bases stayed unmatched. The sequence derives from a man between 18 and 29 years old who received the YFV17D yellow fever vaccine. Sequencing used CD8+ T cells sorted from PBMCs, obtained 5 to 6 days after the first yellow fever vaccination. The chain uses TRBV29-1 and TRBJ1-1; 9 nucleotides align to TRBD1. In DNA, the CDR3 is TGCAGCGTTAGGACAGGGGCAACTGAAGCTTTCTTT. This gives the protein CSVRTGATEAFF.